Listed here are 19 T cell receptor beta chains from one sample, sequenced in a study of cytomegalovirus exposure and HLA in healthy donors (dated by TCRdb to the late 2010s). Receptor libraries were prepared by the immunoSEQ multiplex PCR assay. A mixture of 60 forward primers for TCR Vbeta segments and 13 reverse primers for TCR Jbeta segments was used in the multiplex PCR. Imported from immuneACCESS, the table was reduced by TCRdb to in-frame sequences with V and J called. These copies leave out some clones; in studies compared against another copy, an unresolved V gene accounts for under half, and the cause of the remainder is not known. The sample table shows some 90,000 clones, and 75% to 80% are seen once. Together, the top ten hold 4.5% to 7% of the sample. The sequenced sample was PBMCs. The receptors come from a female donor in good health and CMV-seronegative.

This clone appeared a few times. The CDR3, as DNA: TGTGCCAGCAGCCAGGGGGAGCAGTACTTC. It encodes CASSQGEQYF. This chain connects TRBV28 to TRBJ2-7; D may be TRBD1 (6 bases). The CDR3 totals 10 residues. Germline loops: CDR1 MDHEN, CDR2 SYDVKM. The germline V and J ends were trimmed by 6 bases and 7 bases, with 7 bases remaining between them.

This rearrangement joins TRBV11-2 to TRBJ2-7, with unresolved D. Between the trimmed V and J ends, which lost 3 bases and 2 bases, there was a span of 14 bases. Germline loops: CDR1 SGHAT, CDR2 FQNNGV. This CDR3 has 15 residues. The CDR3 nucleotides are TGTGCCAGCAGCTTCTTAGAAGGTACTACCTACGAGCAGTACTTC. Protein: CASSFLEGTTYEQYF. Full variable domain (rest looked up from reference TRBV11-2 and TRBJ2-7): EAGVAQSPRYKIIEKRQSVAFWCNPISGHATLYWYQQILGQGPKLLIQFQNNGVVDDSQLPKDRFSAERLKGVDSTLKIQPAKLEDSAVYLCASSFLEGTTYEQYFGPGTRLTVT.

The chain employs TRBV7-9 and TRBJ1-4; unclear D gene. The CDR3 spans 13 residues. Trimming took 6 bases from V and 8 from J, leaving 13 bases between them. The V gene's germline CDR1 is SEHNR and CDR2 FQNEAQ (reference sequence). The CDR3 here is CASRTPQREKLFF. As DNA, the CDR3 is TGTGCCAGCAGGACGCCCCAGCGGGAAAAACTGTTTTTT. The full variable domain, with the rest looked up from reference TRBV7-9 and TRBJ1-4, is DTGVSQNPRHKITKRGQNVTFRCDPISEHNRLYWYRQTLGQGPEFLTYFQNEAQLEKSRLLSDRFSAERPKGSFSTLEIQRTEQGDSAMYLCASRTPQREKLFFGSGTQLSVL.

V usage is TRBV2 and J usage is TRBJ2-7; 8 bases map to TRBD2. This CDR3 is 14 amino acids long. V lost 3 bases and J lost 3; bases outside the gene matches: 4. CDR1 SNHLY and CDR2 FYNNEI come from the germline V gene. The CDR3 region is CASSDGSGNYEQYF. In nucleotides, the CDR3 is TGTGCCAGCAGTGACGGTAGCGGGAACTACGAGCAGTACTTC.

The chain couples TRBV27 to TRBJ1-2, with 8 positions matching TRBD1. Per germline, CDR1 MNHEY and CDR2 SMNVEV (reference sequence). The CDR3 has 15 amino acids. V lost 5 bases, J lost 5 bases, and 10 bases stayed unmatched. This CDR3 is CASSPRTGRGYGYTF. The CDR3 DNA sequence: TGTGCCAGCAGTCCCCGGACAGGGCGGGGATATGGCTACACCTTC.

The chain links TRBV6-1 to TRBJ2-5; 9 nucleotides line up with TRBD1. Germline values: CDR1 MNHNS, CDR2 SASEGT. V shed 2 bases and J 2 bases; nucleotides not matched to a gene: 6. This CDR3 contains 16 residues. CDR3 bases: TGTGCCAGCAGTGAAACGTCAGGGACAGGGCAAGAGACCCAGTACTTC. This encodes CASSETSGTGQETQYF.

V and J are TRBV5-1 and TRBJ2-3; TRBD1 matches at 10 bases. Losses at the gene ends were 4 bases for V and 6 bases for J; bases not matched to a gene: 5. CDR1 is SGHRS, CDR2 YFSETQ, per germline. The CDR3 spans 14 residues. In DNA, the CDR3 is TGCGCCAGCAGCCTTGGACAGGGGGGGGATACGCAGTATTTT. It yields the protein CASSLGQGGDTQYF.

The J gene is TRBJ2-1, the V gene TRBV13, with 7 positions matching TRBD2. CDR1 is PRHDT and CDR2 is FYEKMQ in the germline V gene (reference sequence). The CDR3 loop spans 16 amino acids. V was clipped by 1 base and J by 0 bases; unmatched bases: 3. The CDR3 here is CASSLDGGSSYNEQFF. The CDR3 DNA follows: TGTGCCAGCAGCTTAGATGGCGGGAGCTCCTACAATGAGCAGTTCTTC.

The chain uses TRBV7-8 and TRBJ2-2, with 8 bases aligning to TRBD1. This CDR3 comprises 14 residues. CDR1 SGHVS and CDR2 FQNEAQ come from the germline V gene. The junction had 10 bases not matched to a gene; V was cut back by 10 bases and J by 6 bases. In nucleotides, the CDR3 is TGTGCCACCCCGACAGGGGCTAGATCCGGGGAGCTGTTTTTT. Its translation is CATPTGARSGELFF.

The chain joins TRBV7-9 to TRBJ1-6; 8 bases are a match to TRBD1. The germline gives CDR1 SEHNR, CDR2 FQNEAQ (reference sequence). This CDR3 is built from 15 residues. Germline trimming cut 5 bases from V and 7 bases from J; bases unmatched to any gene: 7. The DNA of the CDR3 is TGTGCCAGCAGCGCCCGACAGGGGTTAAATTCACCCCTCCACTTT. Translated, it gives CASSARQGLNSPLHF.

The rearrangement uses TRBV30 and TRBJ1-5; D uncertain. With 0 bases removed from V and 0 bases from J, the gap between germline ends came to 9 bases. This CDR3 comprises 15 residues. Per the germline V gene, CDR1 is GTSNPN and CDR2 is SVGIG (reference sequence). The CDR3 DNA sequence: TGTGCCTGGAGTGTACGAGCAGGTAGCAATCAGCCCCAGCATTTT. Its translation: CAWSVRAGSNQPQHF.

This clone was seen once. CDR3 nucleotides: TGTGCCAGCAGTTACCAGGGAGAGGGGGTATCTGAAGCTTTCTTT. This translates into CASSYQGEGVSEAFF. V usage is TRBV6-5 and J usage is TRBJ1-1; possibly TRBD1 for D (6 bases). CDR1 and CDR2 from the germline V gene are MNHEY and SVGAGI. This CDR3 has 15 residues. The V and J ends lost 2 bases and 6 bases respectively, with 16 bases between them.

The chain recombines TRBV11-3 with TRBJ1-1, with 9 nucleotides matching TRBD1. The germline CDR1 and CDR2 sequences are SGHNT and YENEEA. V gave up 4 bases and J gave up 6 bases; unmatched junction bases: 9. The CDR3 has 15 amino acids. The CDR3 sequence is CASSSAGTGLPEAFF. DNA of the CDR3: TGTGCCAGCAGCTCCGCCGGGACAGGGTTACCTGAAGCTTTCTTT.

V and J are TRBV28 and TRBJ2-7; D unclear. The CDR3 totals 11 residues. V lost 6 bases and J 11 bases, leaving 14 bases between the germline ends. CDR1 is MDHEN, CDR2 SYDVKM, per germline. DNA of the CDR3: TGTGCCAGCAGGGTAAAAACGGCGGAGTACTTC. Encoded protein: CASRVKTAEYF.

This clone was recorded a few times. V gene TRBV7-2 combines with J gene TRBJ2-3, with a tentative D call TRBD1 (5 bases). Per the germline V gene, CDR1 is SGHTA and CDR2 is FQGNSA. CDR3 length equals 14 residues. Between the trimmed V and J ends, which lost 5 bases and 2 bases, there was a span of 11 bases. In DNA form, the CDR3 reads TGTGCCAGCAGCCTGGACACGGCCACAGATACGCAGTATTTT. This sequence encodes CASSLDTATDTQYF.

The gene calls are TRBV28 and TRBJ1-2; TRBD1 matches at 10 bases. J was trimmed by 4 bases and V by 5 bases; bases with no gene match: 7. Germline assignment: CDR1 MDHEN and CDR2 SYDVKM. This CDR3 is built from 15 residues. In DNA form, the CDR3 reads TGTGCCAGCAGTCGACAGGGGGCGGAGAGCTATGGCTACACCTTC. It yields the protein CASSRQGAESYGYTF.

This clone appeared a single time. The chain combines TRBV6-1 with TRBJ2-1, with TRBD2 identical over 10 bases. The CDR3 contains 15 residues. Germline values: CDR1 MNHNS, CDR2 SASEGT. The V segment lost 5 bases and the J segment 3 bases; nucleotides outside the gene matches: 4. The CDR3 region has the DNA TGTGCCAGCAGTCTCAGCGGGGGGGTCTACAATGAGCAGTTCTTC. The encoded protein is CASSLSGGVYNEQFF.

This chain links TRBV28 with TRBJ2-7, with 7 bases identical to TRBD2. The CDR3 loop spans 16 amino acids. The V segment lost 8 bases and the J segment 7 bases; nucleotides outside the gene matches: 20. Germline V gene data show CDR1 as MDHEN and CDR2 as SYDVKM. In DNA form, the CDR3 reads TGTGCCAGCCGCGGGGGTCCGGGGGGATATTCAGGAGAGCAGTACTTC. Translation gives CASRGGPGGYSGEQYF. Based on the CDR3 plus reference TRBV28 and TRBJ2-7, the full variable domain is DVKVTQSSRYLVKRTGEKVFLECVQDMDHENMFWYRQDPGLGLRLIYFSYDVKMKEKGDIPEGYSVSREKKERFSLILESASTNQTSMYLCASRGGPGGYSGEQYFGPGTRLTVT.

The V and J genes are TRBV15 and TRBJ2-7, with 8 bases aligning to TRBD2. The CDR3 has 18 residues. The V gene's germline CDR1 is LNHNV and CDR2 YYDKDF (reference sequence). V lost 0 bases to trimming and J lost 0 bases; unmatched junction nucleotides: 10. This CDR3 reads CATSREVGASGFSYEQYF. CDR3 in DNA: TGTGCCACCAGCAGAGAAGTAGGTGCTAGCGGGTTCTCCTACGAGCAGTACTTC.